The 8 T cell receptor beta chains in this list originate from one sample, sequenced in a study of blood T cells in healthy people across ages (dated by TCRdb to between 2014 and 2017). The library was made by 5' RACE. These reads were obtained on an Illumina HiSeq 2500. A second 7 to 11 cycle PCR used a sample-barcoded 5' primer and a J-beta primer mix. TCRdb reran the public reads through fastp at Q25 and MiXCR, keeping productive beta chains. One record per CDR3 amino acid sequence lists the most common genes and DNA. In all, the sample holds under 2 million distinct CDR3 sequences, and roughly 30% of those were seen once. The ten largest clones represent 10% to 12% of the sample. Source material: blood. Source of these receptors: a woman in her 30s in good health.

About this clonotype itself: A much larger clone sits a single nucleotide away, making a read error possible. The V call is TRBV5-1, the J call TRBJ2-7, with 7 bases matching TRBD2. Judging by the DNA end, TRBJ2-5 fits better; the J call may be wrong. Germline V gene lookup returns CDR1 SGHRS and CDR2 YFSETQ. The CDR3 has 14 residues. The CDR3 DNA reads TGCGCCAGCAGCACCAGCGGGACCGGAGAGACCCAGTACTTC. Residues: CASSTSGTGETQYF.

This clonotype has a count of ten or more. J is TRBJ2-3 and V is TRBV3-1, with a possible D match to TRBD1 (6 bases). This CDR3 is 14 amino acids long. Germline V lookup: CDR1 LGHDT, CDR2 YNNKEL (reference sequence). The germline V and J ends were trimmed by 4 bases and 3 bases, with 11 bases remaining between them. CDR3 in DNA: TGTGCCAGCAGCCCGGGCAGGGGAACAGATACGCAGTATTTT. It yields the protein CASSPGRGTDTQYF.

This clonotype has a handful of counts. The gene calls are TRBV5-1 and TRBJ1-5; D might be TRBD1 (6 bases). The CDR3 covers 15 residues. The V end lost 4 bases, the J end lost 8 bases, and 19 bases lay between the germline ends. The germline V gene encodes CDR1 SGHRS and CDR2 YFSETQ. The CDR3 loop is CASSPQGGTNEPQHF. The CDR3 DNA reads TGCGCCAGCAGCCCCCAGGGTGGGACAAATGAGCCCCAGCATTTT.

On this clonotype itself: This clone may be a read error of a much larger clone one base away. The chain links TRBV20-1 to TRBJ2-7; D is ambiguous. Germline-derived CDR1 and CDR2 are DFQATT and SNEGSKA (reference sequence). CDR3 size: 12 residues. The CDR3 DNA follows: TGCAGGGCATCTCGCGAGCCCTACGAGCAGTACTTC. Translating gives CRASREPYEQYF.

This clonotype was observed a handful of times. J is TRBJ2-5 and V is TRBV5-1, with 7 positions matching TRBD1. Germline V gives CDR1 SGHRS, CDR2 YFSETQ. With 4 bases clipped from V and 1 base from J, the junction kept 13 bases outside the gene matches. This CDR3 is 17 amino acids long. The CDR3 coding sequence is TGCGCCAGCAGCAACCACAGGGGAGCAGAGAGCCAAGAGACCCAGTACTTC. Amino acids: CASSNHRGAESQETQYF.

V is TRBV20-1 and J is TRBJ2-5; 7 bases map to TRBD1. There are 12 residues in the CDR3. With V trimmed by 5 bases and J by 6 bases, 6 bases remained unmatched. Germline V gene sequence: CDR1 DFQATT, CDR2 SNEGSKA (reference sequence). The CDR3 loop reads CSARQGLKTQYF. The CDR3 bases are TGCAGTGCTCGACAGGGCTTGAAGACCCAGTACTTC.

On this clonotype: A read error may explain this, as a much larger clone is one base away. The chain recombines TRBV7-2 with TRBJ2-3; tentatively, D is TRBD2 (5 bases). The germline gives CDR1 SGHTA, CDR2 FQGNSA. The V end was cut by 6 bases, the J end by 2 bases, with 12 bases between. The CDR3 contains 14 residues. The CDR3 sequence is CASRGRYYTDTQYF. In DNA, the CDR3 is TGTGCCAGCAGAGGGAGATACTACACAGATACGCAGTATTTT.

This clonotype showed up just a few times. The V gene is TRBV4-1, the J gene TRBJ1-6; D ambiguous. The CDR3 runs to 14 residues. V was shortened by 1 base and J by 6 bases, with 7 bases between the two germline ends. Germline-derived CDR1 and CDR2 are MGHRA and YSYEKL. The CDR3 reads CASSQGDLNSPLHF. For the CDR3, the DNA is TGCGCCAGCAGCCAAGGGGATCTTAATTCACCCCTCCACTTT.